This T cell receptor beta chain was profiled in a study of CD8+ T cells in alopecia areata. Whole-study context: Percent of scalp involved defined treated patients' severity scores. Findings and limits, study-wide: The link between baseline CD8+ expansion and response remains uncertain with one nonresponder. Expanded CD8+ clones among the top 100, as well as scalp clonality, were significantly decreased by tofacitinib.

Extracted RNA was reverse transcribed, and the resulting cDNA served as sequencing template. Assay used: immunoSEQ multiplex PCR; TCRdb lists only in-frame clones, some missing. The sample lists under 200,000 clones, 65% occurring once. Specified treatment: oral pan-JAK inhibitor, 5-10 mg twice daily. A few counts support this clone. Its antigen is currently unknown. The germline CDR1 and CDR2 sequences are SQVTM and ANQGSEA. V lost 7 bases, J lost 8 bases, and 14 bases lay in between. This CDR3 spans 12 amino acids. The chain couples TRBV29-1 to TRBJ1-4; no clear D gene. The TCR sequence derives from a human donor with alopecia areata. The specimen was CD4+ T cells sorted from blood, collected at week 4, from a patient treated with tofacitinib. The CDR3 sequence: CSARTSREKLFF. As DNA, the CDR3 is TGCAGCGCTCGGACCAGTAGGGAAAAACTGTTTTTT.